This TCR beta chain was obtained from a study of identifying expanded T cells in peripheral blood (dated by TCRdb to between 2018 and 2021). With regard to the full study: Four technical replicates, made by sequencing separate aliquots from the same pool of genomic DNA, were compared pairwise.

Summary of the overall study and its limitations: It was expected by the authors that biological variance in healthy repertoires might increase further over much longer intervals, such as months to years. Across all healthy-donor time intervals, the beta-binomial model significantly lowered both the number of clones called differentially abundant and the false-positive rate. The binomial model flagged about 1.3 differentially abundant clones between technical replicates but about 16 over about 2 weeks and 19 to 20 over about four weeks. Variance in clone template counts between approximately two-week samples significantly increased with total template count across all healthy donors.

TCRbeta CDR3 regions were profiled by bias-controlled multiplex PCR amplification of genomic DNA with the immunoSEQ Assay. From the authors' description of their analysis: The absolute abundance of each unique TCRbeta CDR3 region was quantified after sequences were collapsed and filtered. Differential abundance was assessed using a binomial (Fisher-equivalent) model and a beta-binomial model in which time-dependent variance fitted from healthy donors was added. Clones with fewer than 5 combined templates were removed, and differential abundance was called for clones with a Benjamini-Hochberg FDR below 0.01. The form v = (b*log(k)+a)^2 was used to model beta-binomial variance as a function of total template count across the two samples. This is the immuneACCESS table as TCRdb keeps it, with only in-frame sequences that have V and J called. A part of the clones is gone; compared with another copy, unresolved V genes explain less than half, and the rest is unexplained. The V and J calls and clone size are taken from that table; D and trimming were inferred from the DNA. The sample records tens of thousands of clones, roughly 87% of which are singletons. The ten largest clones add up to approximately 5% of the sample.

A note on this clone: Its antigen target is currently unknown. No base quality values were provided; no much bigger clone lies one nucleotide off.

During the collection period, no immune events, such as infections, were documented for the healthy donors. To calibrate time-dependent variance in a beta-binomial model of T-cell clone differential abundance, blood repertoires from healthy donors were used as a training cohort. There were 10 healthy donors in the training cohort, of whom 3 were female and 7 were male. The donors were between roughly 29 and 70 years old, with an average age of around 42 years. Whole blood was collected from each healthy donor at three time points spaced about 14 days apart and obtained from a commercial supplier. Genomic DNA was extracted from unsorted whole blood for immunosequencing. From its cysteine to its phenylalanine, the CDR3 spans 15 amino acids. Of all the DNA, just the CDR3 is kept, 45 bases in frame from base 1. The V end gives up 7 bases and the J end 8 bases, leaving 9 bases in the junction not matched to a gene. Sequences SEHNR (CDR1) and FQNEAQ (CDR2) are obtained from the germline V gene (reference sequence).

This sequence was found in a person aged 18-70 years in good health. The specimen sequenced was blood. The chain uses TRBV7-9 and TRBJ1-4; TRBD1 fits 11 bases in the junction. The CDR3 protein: CASTIGQGAVEKLFF. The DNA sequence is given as TGTGCCAGCACCATAGGACAGGGGGCGGTGGAAAAACTGTTTTTT.